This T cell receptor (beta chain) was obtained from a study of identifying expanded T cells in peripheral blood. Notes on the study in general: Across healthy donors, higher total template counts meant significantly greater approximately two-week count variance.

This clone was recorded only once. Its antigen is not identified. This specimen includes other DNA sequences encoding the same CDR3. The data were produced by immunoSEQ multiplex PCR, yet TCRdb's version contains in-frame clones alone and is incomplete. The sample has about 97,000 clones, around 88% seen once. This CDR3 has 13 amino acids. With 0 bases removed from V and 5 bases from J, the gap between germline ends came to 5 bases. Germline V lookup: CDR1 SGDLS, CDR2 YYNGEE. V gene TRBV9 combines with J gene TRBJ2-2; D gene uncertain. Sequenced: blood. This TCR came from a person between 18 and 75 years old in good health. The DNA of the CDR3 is TGTGCCAGCAGCGTAGGAGGAACCGGGGAGCTGTTTTTT. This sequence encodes CASSVGGTGELFF. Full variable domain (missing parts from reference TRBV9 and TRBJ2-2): DSGVTQTPKHLITATGQRVTLRCSPRSGDLSVYWYQQSLDQGLQFLIQYYNGEERAKGNILERFSAQQFPDLHSELNLSSLELGDSALYFCASSVGGTGELFFGEGSRLTVL.